The clone carrying this TCR beta chain has just a few counts. Its target is unknown. The sample belongs to a study of vaccination and CD4 T cells after COVID-19. An Oncomine TCR Beta short-read assay was used to sequence the DNA from cultured CD4+ T cells. MiXCR, applied by TCRdb to the PCR reads, yields one record per CDR3 protein. This sample has under 4,000 distinct CDR3 sequences, with approximately 29% found just once. As for treatment: approximately 9-day PBMC culture with coronavirus spike peptide pools or control peptides (ViraFEST assay). CDR3 length: 14 amino acids. With V trimmed by 5 bases and J by 3 bases, 7 bases remained unmatched. CDR1 is SGHAT and CDR2 is FQNNGV in the germline V gene.

Sequencing was carried out using CD4+ T cells from blood, cultured in vitro. The sequence derives from a human donor who had recovered from COVID-19. This rearrangement joins TRBV11-2 to TRBJ2-7; 7 nucleotides match TRBD1. The CDR3: CASSLQTGNYEQYF. CDR3 DNA: TGTGCCAGCAGCCTCCAGACAGGGAACTACGAGCAGTACTTC.